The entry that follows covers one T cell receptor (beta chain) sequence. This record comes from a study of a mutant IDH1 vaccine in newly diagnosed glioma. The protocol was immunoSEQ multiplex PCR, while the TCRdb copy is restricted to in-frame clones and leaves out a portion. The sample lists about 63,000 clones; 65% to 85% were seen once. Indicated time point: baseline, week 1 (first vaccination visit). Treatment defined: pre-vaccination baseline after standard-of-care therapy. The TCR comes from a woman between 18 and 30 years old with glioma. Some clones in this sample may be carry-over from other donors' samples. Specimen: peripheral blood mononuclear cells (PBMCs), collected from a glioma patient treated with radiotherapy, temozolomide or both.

The CDR3 nucleotides read TGTGCCAGCAGGGATGAAGGCGGCTACACCTTC. It specifies CASRDEGGYTF. The chain is built from TRBV25-1 and TRBJ1-2; D is undetermined. The V end lost 6 bases, the J end lost 8 bases, and 10 bases lay between the germline ends. The CDR3 is 11 amino acids. Germline V lookup: CDR1 MGHDK, CDR2 SYGVNS.